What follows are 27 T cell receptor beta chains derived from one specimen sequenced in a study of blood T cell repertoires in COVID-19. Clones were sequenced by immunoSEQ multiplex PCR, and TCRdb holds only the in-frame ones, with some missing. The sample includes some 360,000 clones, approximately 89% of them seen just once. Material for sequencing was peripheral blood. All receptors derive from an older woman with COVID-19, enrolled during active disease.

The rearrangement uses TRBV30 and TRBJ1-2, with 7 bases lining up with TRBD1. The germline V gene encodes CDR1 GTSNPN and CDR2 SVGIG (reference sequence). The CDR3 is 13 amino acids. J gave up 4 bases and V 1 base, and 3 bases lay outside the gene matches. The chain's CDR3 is CAWSAGTAYGYTF. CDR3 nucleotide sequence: TGTGCCTGGAGTGCCGGGACAGCCTATGGCTACACCTTC.

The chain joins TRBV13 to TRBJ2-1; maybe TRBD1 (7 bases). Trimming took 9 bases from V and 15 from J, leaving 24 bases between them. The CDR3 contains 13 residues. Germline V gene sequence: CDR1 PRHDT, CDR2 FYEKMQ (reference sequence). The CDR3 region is CASAPRFQGGMFF. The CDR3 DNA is TGTGCCAGTGCGCCCCGATTCCAGGGGGGTATGTTCTTC.

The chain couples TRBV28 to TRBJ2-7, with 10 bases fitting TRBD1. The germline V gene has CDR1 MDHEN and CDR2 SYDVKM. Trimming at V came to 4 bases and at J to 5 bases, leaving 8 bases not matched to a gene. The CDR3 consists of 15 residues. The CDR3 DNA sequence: TGTGCCAGCAGTTCGCCGGGACAGGGGAGCAACGAGCAGTACTTC. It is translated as CASSSPGQGSNEQYF.

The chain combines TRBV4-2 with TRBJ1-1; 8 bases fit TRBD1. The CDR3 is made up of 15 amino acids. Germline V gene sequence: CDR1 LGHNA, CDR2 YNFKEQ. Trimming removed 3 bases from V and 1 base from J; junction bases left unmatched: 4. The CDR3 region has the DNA TGTGCCAGCAGCCAGGCAGGGGGCGCGAACACTGAAGCTTTCTTT. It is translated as CASSQAGGANTEAFF.

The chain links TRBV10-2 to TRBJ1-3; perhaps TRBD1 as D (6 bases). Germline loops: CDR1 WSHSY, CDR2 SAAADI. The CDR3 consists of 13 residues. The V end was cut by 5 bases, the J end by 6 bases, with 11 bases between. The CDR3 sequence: CASSRQGPNTIYF. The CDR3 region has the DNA TGCGCCAGCAGTCGGCAGGGGCCAAACACCATATATTTT.

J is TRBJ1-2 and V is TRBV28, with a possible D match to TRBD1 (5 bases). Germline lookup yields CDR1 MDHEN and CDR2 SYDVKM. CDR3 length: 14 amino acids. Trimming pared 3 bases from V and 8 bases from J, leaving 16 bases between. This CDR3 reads CASSFRVAGKGYTF. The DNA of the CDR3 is TGTGCCAGCAGTTTTAGGGTGGCAGGGAAAGGCTACACCTTC.

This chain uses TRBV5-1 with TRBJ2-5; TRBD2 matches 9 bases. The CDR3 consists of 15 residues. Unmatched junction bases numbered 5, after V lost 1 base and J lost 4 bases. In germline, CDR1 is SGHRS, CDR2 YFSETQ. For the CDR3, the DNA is TGCGCCAGCAGCTTGATTGCGGGGGGGCTAGAGACCCAGTACTTC. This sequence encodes CASSLIAGGLETQYF.

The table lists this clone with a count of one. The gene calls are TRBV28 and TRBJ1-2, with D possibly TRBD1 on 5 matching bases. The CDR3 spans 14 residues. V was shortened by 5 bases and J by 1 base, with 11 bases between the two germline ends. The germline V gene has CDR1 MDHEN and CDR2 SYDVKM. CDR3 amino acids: CASSRQGVNYGYTF. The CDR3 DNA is TGTGCCAGCAGTCGCCAAGGGGTTAACTATGGCTACACCTTC.

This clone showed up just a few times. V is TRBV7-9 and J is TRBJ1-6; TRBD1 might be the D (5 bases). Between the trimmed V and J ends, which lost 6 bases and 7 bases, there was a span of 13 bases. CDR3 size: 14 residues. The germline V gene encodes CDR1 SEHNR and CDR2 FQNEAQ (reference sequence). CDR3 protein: CASSPGYNNSPLHF. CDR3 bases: TGTGCCAGCAGTCCAGGGTATAACAATTCACCCCTCCACTTT.

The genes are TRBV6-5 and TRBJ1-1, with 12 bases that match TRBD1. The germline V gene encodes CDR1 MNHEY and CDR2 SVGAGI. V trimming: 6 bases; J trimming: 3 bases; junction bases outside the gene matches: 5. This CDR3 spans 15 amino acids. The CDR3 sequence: CASRGTGGSHTEAFF. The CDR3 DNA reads TGTGCCAGCAGGGGGACAGGGGGCTCCCACACTGAAGCTTTCTTT.

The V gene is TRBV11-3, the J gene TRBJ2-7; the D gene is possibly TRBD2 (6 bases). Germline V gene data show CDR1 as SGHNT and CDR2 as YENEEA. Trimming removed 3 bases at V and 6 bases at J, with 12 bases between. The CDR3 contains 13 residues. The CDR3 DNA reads TGTGCCAGCAGCTTGATATTGGGGGGCGAGCAGTACTTC. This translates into CASSLILGGEQYF. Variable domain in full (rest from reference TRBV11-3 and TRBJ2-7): EAGVVQSPRYKIIEKKQPVAFWCNPISGHNTLYWYLQNLGQGPELLIRYENEEAVDDSQLPKDRFSAERLKGVDSTLKIQPAELGDSAVYLCASSLILGGEQYFGPGTRLTVT.

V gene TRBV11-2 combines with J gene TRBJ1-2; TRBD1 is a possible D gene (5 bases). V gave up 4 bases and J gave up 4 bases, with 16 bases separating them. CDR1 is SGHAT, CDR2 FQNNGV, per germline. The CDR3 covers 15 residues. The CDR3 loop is CASSWRDGSGYGYTF. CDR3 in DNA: TGTGCCAGCAGCTGGAGGGACGGGTCTGGCTATGGCTACACCTTC.

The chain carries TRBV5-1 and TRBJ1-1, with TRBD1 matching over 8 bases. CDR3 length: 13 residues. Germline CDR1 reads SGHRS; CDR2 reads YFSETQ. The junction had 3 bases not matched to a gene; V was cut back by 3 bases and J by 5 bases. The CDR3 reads CASSSGDRTEAFF. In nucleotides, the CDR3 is TGCGCCAGCAGCTCAGGGGACAGGACTGAAGCTTTCTTT.

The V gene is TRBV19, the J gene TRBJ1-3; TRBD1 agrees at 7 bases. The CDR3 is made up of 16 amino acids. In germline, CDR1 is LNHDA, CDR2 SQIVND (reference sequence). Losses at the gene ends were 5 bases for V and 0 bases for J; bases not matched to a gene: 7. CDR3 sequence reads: CASSVGQRNSGNTIYF. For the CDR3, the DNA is TGTGCCAGTAGTGTGGGACAGCGCAACTCTGGAAACACCATATATTTT.

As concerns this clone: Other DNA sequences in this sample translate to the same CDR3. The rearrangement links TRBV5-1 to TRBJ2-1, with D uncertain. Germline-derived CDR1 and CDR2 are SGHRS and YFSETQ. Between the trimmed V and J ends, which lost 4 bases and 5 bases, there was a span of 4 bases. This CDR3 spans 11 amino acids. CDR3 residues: CASSPDNEQFF. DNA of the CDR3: TGCGCCAGCAGCCCGGACAATGAGCAGTTCTTC.

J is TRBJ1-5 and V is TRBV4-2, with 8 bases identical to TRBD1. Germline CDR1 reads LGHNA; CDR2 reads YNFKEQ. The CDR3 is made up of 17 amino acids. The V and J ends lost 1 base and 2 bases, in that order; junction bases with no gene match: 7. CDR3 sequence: CASSQAAGQGGNQPQHF. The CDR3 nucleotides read TGTGCCAGCAGCCAAGCCGCCGGACAGGGTGGCAATCAGCCCCAGCATTTT.

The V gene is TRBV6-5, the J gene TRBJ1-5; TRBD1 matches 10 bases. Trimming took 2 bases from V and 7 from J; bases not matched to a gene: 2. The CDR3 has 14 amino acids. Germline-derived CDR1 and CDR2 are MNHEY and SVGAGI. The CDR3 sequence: CASSYGTGEQPQHF. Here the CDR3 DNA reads TGTGCCAGCAGTTACGGGACAGGGGAGCAGCCCCAGCATTTT.

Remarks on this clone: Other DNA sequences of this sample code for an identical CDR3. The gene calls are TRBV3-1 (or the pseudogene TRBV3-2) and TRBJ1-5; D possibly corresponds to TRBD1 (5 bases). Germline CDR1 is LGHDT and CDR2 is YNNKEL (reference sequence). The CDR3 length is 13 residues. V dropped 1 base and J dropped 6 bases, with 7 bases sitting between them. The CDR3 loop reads CASSQGGGQPQHF. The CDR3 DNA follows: TGTGCCAGCAGCCAAGGGGGGGGTCAGCCCCAGCATTTT.

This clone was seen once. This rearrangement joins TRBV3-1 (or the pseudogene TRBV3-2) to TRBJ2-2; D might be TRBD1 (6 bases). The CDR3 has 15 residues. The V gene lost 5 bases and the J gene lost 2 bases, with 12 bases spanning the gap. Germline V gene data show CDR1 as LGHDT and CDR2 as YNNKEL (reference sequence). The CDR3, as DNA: TGTGCCAGCAGCTTCCCGGGACAAAACACCGGGGAGCTGTTTTTT. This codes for CASSFPGQNTGELFF.

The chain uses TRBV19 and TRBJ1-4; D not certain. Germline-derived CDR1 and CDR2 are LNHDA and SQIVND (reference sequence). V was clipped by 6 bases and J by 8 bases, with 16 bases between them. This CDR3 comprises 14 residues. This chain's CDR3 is CASSTSGKHEKLFF. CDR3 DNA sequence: TGTGCCAGTAGCACCTCGGGGAAGCACGAAAAACTGTTTTTT.

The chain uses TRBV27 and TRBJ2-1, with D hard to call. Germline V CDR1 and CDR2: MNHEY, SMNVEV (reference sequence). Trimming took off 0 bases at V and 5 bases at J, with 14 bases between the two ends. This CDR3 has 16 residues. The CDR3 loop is CASSLSRPHRDNEQFF. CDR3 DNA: TGTGCCAGCAGTTTATCCCGGCCCCACAGAGACAATGAGCAGTTCTTC.

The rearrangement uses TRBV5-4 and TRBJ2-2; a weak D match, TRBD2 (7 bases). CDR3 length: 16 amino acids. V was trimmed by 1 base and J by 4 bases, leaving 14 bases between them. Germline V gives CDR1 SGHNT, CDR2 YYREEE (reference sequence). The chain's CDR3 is CASSLQAGALTGELFF. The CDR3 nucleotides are TGTGCCAGCAGCTTGCAGGCGGGGGCCCTCACCGGGGAGCTGTTTTTT. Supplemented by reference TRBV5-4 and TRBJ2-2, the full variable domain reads ETGVTQSPTHLIKTRGQQVTLRCSSQSGHNTVSWYQQALGQGPQFIFQYYREEENGRGNFPPRFSGLQFPNYSSELNVNALELDDSALYLCASSLQAGALTGELFFGEGSRLTVL.

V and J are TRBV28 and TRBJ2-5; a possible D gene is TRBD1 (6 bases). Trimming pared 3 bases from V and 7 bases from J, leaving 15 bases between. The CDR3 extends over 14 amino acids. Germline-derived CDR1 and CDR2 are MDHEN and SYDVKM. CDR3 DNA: TGTGCCAGCAGTTTGGATCCAGGGGCCGGGACCCAGTACTTC. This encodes CASSLDPGAGTQYF.

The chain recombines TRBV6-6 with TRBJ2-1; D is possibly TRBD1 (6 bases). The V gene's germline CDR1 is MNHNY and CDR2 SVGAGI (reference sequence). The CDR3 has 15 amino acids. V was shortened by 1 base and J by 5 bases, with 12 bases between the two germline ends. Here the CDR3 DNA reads TGTGCCAGCAGTTACTTTGGGGGCGCCGACAATGAGCAGTTCTTC. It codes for CASSYFGGADNEQFF.

DNA for the CDR3: TGTGCCAGCAGCCCGAAAGTGGCACAGCCTGAAGCTTTCTTT. As protein: CASSPKVAQPEAFF. V and J are TRBV2 and TRBJ1-1; D uncertain. CDR1 is SNHLY and CDR2 is FYNNEI in the germline V gene. V lost 6 bases to trimming and J lost 6 bases, with 17 bases between them. This CDR3 contains 14 residues.

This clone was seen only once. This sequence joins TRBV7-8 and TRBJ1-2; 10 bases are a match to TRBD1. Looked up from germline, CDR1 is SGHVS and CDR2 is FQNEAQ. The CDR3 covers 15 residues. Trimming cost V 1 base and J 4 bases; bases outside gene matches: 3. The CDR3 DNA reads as TGTGCCAGCAGCTTAGGGACAGGGGGGTTCTATGGCTACACCTTC. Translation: CASSLGTGGFYGYTF. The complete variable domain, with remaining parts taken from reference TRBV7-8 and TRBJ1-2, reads GAGVSQSPRYKVAKRGQDVALRCDPISGHVSLFWYQQALGQGPEFLTYFQNEAQLDKSGLPSDRFFAERPEGSVSTLKIQRTQQEDSAVYLCASSLGTGGFYGYTFGSGTRLTVV.

The CDR3 DNA sequence: TGCGCCAGCAGCGCGGGGGGGACTTCTGAAGCTTTCTTT. Amino acids: CASSAGGTSEAFF. The chain is built from TRBV5-1 and TRBJ1-1; D is possibly TRBD1 (5 bases). Germline V gene lookup returns CDR1 SGHRS and CDR2 YFSETQ. The V gene lost 4 bases and the J gene lost 6 bases, with 13 bases spanning the gap. This CDR3 contains 13 residues.